This T cell receptor (beta chain) was sequenced during a study of Graves' ophthalmopathy and Graves' hyperthyroidism. Study-wide results and limits: A majority of expanded thyroid clonotypes exceeding 0.001 frequency were likewise present in blood.

V lost 1 base, J lost 1 base, and 4 bases lay in between. This CDR3 is 12 amino acids long. Germline CDR1 reads DFQATT; CDR2 reads SNEGSKA (reference sequence). With respect to this clonotype: Its target is unknown. Without the conserved terminal phenylalanine or tryptophan, this CDR3 likely stems from a read error.

Moderate-to-severe activity, CAS ≥3, NOSPECS ≥4 and a duration under 3 months were seen in donors with ophthalmopathy. Pregnant or lactating patients and those with other autoimmune diseases or uncontrolled infections were excluded. The diagnosis combined clinical symptoms, thyroxine, TRAb, thyroid ultrasound and orbital computed tomography scans. RNA transcripts were the template, and TCR beta CDR3 regions were amplified from them. An initial RT-PCR round employing HTBI primers preceded a second-round multiplex PCR. TCRdb used MiXCR to reprocess the multiplex PCR reads, holding one entry per CDR3 protein. Among hundreds of thousands of distinct CDR3 sequences listed, approximately 40% were seen once.

Sequenced sample: peripheral blood. The clonotype originates from an adult man with Graves' ophthalmopathy. This rearrangement joins TRBV20-1 to TRBJ1-1; D ambiguous. The CDR3 sequence is CSARGWNTEAFS. The CDR3 coding sequence is TGCAGTGCTAGAGGCTGGAACACTGAAGCTTTCTCT.